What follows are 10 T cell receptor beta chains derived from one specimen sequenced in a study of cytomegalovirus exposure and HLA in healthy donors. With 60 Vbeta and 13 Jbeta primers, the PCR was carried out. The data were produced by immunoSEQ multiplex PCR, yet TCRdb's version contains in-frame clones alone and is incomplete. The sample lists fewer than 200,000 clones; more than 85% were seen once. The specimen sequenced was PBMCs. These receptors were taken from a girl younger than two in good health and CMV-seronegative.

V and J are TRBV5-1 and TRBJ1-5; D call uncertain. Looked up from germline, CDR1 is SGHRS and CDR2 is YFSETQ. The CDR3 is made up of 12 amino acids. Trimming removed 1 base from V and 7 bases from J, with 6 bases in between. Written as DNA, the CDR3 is TGCGCCAGCAGCTTGAGAGAGCAGCCCCAGCATTTT. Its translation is CASSLREQPQHF.

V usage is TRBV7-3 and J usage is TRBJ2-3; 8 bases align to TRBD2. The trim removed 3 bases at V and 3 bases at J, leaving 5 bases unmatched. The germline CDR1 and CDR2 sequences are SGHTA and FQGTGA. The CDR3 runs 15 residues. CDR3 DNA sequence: TGTGCCAGCAGCTTCCTAGCGGGCGGGACAGATACGCAGTATTTT. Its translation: CASSFLAGGTDTQYF. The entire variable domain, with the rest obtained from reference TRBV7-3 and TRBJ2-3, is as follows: GAGVSQTPSNKVTEKGKYVELRCDPISGHTALYWYRQSLGQGPEFLIYFQGTGAADDSGLPNDRFFAVRPEGSVSTLKIQRTERGDSAVYLCASSFLAGGTDTQYFGPGTRLTVL.

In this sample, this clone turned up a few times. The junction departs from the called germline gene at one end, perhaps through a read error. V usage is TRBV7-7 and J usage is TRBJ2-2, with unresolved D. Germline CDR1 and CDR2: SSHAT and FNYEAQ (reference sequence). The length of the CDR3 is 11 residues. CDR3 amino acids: CASKSAGELFF. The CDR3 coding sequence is TGTGCGAGCAAGAGTGCCGGGGAGCTGTTTTTT.

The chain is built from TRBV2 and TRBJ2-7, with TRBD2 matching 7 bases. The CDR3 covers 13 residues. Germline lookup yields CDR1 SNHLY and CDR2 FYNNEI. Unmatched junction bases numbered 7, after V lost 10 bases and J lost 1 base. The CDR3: CATRGVPSYEQYF. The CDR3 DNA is TGTGCCACCCGGGGGGTGCCGTCCTACGAGCAGTACTTC.

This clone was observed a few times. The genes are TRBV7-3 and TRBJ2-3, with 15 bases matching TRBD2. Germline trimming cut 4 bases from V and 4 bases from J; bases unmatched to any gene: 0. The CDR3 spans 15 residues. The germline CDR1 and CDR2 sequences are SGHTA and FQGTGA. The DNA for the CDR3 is TGTGCCAGCAGCTGGACTAGCGGGGGGGCAGATACGCAGTATTTT. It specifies CASSWTSGGADTQYF.

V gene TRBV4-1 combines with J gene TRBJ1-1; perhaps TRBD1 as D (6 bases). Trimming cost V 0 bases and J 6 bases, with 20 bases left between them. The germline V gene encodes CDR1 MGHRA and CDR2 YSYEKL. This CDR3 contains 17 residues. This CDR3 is CASSQDPLQGGFSEAFF. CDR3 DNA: TGCGCCAGCAGCCAAGATCCCCTACAGGGCGGTTTCTCTGAAGCTTTCTTT.

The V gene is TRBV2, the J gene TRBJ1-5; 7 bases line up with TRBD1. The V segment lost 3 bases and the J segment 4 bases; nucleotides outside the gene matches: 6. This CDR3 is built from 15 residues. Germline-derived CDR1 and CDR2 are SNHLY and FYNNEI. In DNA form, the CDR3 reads TGTGCCAGCAGTGATGGCAGGGGGATTAATCAGCCCCAGCATTTT. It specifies CASSDGRGINQPQHF.

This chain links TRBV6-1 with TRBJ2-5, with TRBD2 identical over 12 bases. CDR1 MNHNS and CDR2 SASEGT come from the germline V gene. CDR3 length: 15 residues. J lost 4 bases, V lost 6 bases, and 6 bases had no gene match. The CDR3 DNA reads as TGTGCCAGCAGGCTAGCGGGAGGGCCAAGAGAGACCCAGTACTTC. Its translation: CASRLAGGPRETQYF.

The CDR3 region has the DNA TGTGCCAGCAGTATAGGGGATCAGCCCCAGCATTTT. Translated, it gives CASSIGDQPQHF. This chain links TRBV2 with TRBJ1-5; possibly TRBD1 for D (5 bases). Germline CDR1 is SNHLY and CDR2 is FYNNEI. V dropped 5 bases and J dropped 5 bases, with 7 bases sitting between them. The CDR3 has 12 amino acids.

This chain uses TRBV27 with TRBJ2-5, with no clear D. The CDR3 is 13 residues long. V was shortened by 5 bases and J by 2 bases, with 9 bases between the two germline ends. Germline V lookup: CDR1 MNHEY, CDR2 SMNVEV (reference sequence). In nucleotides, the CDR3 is TGTGCCAGCAGTAGACAATTACAAGAGACCCAGTACTTC. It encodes CASSRQLQETQYF.